One and the same sample provided the 4 T cell receptor beta chains below, sequenced in a study of blood T cells in healthy people across ages. With a J-beta primer mix and a sample-barcoded 5' primer, a second PCR ran about 7 to 12 cycles. TCRdb itself ran the 5' RACE reads through MiXCR, one entry per CDR3 protein. The table includes 650,000 to 700,000 distinct CDR3 sequences, roughly 30% detected once. The sample was blood. The receptors originated from a woman aged 80 or older in good health.

A word on this clonotype: This may be a read error, as it is one base from a much larger clone. The chain recombines TRBV9 with TRBJ2-5, with D tentatively TRBD1 or TRBD2 (5 bases each). The V gene's germline CDR1 is SGDLS and CDR2 YYNGEE. This CDR3 contains 15 residues. Trimming removed 3 bases at V and 9 bases at J, with 21 bases between. CDR3 protein: CASSAGAPPGLAQYF. The CDR3 DNA is TGTGCCAGCAGCGCCGGGGCCCCTCCGGGTCTGGCCCAGTACTTC.

The V call is TRBV28, the J call TRBJ1-5; 10 nucleotides match TRBD1. This CDR3 region has 14 residues. The V and J ends lost 3 bases and 5 bases, in that order; junction bases with no gene match: 1. Per the germline V gene, CDR1 is MDHEN and CDR2 is SYDVKM. CDR3 nucleotides: TGTGCCAGCAGTTTCGGGACAGGGGATCAGCCCCAGCATTTT. Its protein product is CASSFGTGDQPQHF.

This clonotype was detected only a few times. V usage is TRBV5-6 and J usage is TRBJ1-1; D remains ambiguous. The V end was cut by 2 bases, the J end by 1 base, with 12 bases between. In germline, CDR1 is SGHDT, CDR2 YYEEEE. CDR3 length: 15 residues. The CDR3 region is CASSLLERANTEAFF. In nucleotides, the CDR3 is TGTGCCAGCAGCTTACTAGAGAGGGCGAACACTGAAGCTTTCTTT. The complete variable domain, with remaining parts taken from reference TRBV5-6 and TRBJ1-1, reads DAGVTQSPTHLIKTRGQQVTLRCSPKSGHDTVSWYQQALGQGPQFIFQYYEEEERQRGNFPDRFSGHQFPNYSSELNVNALLLGDSALYLCASSLLERANTEAFFGQGTRLTVV.

This clonotype was counted many times. This rearrangement joins TRBV10-3 to TRBJ1-5; D gene unclear. V dropped 3 bases and J dropped 4 bases, with 4 bases sitting between them. The CDR3 totals 12 residues. Germline CDR1 and CDR2: ENHRY and SYGVKD. The CDR3 region has the DNA TGTGCCATCAGTGACCGAAATCAGCCCCAGCATTTT. Translation gives CAISDRNQPQHF.